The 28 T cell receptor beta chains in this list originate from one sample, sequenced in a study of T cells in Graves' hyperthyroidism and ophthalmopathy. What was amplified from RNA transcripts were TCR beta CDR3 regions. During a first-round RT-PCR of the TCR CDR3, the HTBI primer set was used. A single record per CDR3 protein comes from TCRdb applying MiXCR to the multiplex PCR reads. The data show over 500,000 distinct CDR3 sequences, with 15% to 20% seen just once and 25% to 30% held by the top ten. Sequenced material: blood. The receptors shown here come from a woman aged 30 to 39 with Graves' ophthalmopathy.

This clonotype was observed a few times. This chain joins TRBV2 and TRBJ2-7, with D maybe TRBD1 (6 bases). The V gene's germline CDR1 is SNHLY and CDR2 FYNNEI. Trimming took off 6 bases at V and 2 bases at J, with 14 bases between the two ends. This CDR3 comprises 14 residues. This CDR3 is CASSVEAGAYEQYF. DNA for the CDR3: TGTGCCAGCAGCGTAGAAGCAGGGGCCTACGAGCAGTACTTC.

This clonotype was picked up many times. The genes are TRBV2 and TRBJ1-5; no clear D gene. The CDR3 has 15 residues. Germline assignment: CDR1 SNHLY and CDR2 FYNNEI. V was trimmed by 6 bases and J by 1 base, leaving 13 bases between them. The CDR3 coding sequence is TGTGCCAGCAGGGGAGGGAGAGGAAGCAATCAGCCCCAGCATTTT. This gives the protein CASRGGRGSNQPQHF.

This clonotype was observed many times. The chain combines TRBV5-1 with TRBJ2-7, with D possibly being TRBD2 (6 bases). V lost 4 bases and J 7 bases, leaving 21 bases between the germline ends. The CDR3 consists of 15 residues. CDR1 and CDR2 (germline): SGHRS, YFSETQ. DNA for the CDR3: TGCGCCAGCAGCGGAACCGGGACTCACGGTGGAGAGCAGTACTTC. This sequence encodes CASSGTGTHGGEQYF.

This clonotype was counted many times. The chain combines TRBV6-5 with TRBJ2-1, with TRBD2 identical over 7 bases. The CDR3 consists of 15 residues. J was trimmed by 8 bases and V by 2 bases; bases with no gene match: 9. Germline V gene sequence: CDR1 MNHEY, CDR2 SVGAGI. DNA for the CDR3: TGTGCCAGCAGTTACGGGCGGGAGTTGGACTATGAGCAGTTCTTC. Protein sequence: CASSYGRELDYEQFF.

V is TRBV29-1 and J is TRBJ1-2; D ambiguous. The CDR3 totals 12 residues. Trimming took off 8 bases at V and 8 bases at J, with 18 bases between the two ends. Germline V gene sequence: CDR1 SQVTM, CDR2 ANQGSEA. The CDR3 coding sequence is TGCAGCTCGGAAGAACCCCAGGAAGGCTACACCTTC. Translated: CSSEEPQEGYTF.

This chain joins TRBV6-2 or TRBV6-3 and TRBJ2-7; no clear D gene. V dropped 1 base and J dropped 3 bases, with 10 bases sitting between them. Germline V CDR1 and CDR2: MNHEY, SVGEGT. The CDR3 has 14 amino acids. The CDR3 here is CASSYLKELYEQYF. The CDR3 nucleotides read TGTGCCAGCAGTTACTTGAAGGAACTCTACGAGCAGTACTTC.

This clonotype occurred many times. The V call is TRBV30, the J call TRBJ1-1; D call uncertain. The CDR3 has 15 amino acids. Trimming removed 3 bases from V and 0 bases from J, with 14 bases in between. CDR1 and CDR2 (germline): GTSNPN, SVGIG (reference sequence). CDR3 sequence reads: CAWSAWPGMNTEAFF. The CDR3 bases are TGTGCCTGGAGCGCCTGGCCGGGGATGAACACTGAAGCTTTCTTT.

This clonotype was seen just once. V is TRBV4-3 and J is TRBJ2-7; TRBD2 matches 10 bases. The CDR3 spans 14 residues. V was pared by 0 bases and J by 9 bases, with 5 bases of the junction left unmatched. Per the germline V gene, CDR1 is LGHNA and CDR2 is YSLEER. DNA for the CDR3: TGCGCCAGCAGCCAAGATAGCGGGGGGCGATCGCAGTACTTC. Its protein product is CASSQDSGGRSQYF.

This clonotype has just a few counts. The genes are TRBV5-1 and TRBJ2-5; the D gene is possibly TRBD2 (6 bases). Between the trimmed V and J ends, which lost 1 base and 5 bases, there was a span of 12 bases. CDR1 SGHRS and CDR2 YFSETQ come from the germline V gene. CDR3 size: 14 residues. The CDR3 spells CASSLLGGTETQYF. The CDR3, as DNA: TGCGCCAGCAGCTTGTTGGGGGGAACGGAGACCCAGTACTTC.

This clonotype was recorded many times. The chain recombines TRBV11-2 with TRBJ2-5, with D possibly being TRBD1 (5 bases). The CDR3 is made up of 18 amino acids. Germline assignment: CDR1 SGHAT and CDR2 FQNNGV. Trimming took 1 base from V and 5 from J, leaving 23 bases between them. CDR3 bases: TGTGCCAGCAGCTTAGGGCGTCTCGGCAGGACAAAAGACGAGACCCAGTACTTC. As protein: CASSLGRLGRTKDETQYF.

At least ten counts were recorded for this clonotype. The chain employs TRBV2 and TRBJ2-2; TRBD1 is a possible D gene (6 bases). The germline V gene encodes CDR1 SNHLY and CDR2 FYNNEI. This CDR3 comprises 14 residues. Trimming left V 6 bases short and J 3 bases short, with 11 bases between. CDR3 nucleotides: TGTGCCAGCAGGATGGACAGATACACCGGGGAGCTGTTTTTT. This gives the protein CASRMDRYTGELFF.

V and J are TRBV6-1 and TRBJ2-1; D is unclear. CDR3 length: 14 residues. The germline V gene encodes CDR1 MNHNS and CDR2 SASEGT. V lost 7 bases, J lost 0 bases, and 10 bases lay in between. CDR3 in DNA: TGTGCCAGCAATCCGCAGATCTCCTACAATGAGCAGTTCTTC. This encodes CASNPQISYNEQFF.

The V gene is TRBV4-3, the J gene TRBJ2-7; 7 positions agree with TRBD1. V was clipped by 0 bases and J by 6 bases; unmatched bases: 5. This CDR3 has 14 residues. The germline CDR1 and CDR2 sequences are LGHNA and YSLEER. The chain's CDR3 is CASSQDHRGFEQYF. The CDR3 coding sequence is TGCGCCAGCAGCCAAGATCACAGGGGATTCGAGCAGTACTTC.

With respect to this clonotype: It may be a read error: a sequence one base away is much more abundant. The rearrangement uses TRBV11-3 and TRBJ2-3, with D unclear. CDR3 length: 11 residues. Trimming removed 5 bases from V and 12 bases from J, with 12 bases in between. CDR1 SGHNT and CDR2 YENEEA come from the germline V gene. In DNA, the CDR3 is TGTGCCAGCAGCCAGGAAAGGGTTCAGTATTTT. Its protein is CASSQERVQYF.

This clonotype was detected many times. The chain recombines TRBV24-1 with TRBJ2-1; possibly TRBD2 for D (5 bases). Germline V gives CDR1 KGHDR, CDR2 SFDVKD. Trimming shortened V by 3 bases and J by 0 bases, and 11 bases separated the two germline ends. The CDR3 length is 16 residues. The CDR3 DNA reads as TGTGCCACCAGTGATATTGTAGGAGGCTCCTACAATGAGCAGTTCTTC. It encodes CATSDIVGGSYNEQFF.

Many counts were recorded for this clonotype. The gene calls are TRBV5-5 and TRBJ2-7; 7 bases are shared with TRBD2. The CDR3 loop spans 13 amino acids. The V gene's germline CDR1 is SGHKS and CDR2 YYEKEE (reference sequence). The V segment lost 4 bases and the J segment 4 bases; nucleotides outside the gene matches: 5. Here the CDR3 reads CASSRRGSYEQYF. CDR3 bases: TGTGCCAGCAGCCGACGCGGGAGTTACGAGCAGTACTTC.

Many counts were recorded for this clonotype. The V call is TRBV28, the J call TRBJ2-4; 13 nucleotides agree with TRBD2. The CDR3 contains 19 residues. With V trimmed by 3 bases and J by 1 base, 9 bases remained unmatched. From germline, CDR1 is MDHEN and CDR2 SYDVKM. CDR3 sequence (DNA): TGTGCCAGCAGTTTCCCCTGGACTAGCGGGAGTATGGCCAAAAACATTCAGTACTTC. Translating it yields CASSFPWTSGSMAKNIQYF.

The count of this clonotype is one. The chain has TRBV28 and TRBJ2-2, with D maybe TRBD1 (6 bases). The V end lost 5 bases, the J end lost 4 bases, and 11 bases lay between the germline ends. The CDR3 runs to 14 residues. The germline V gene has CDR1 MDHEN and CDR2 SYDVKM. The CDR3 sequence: CASSEGTRTGELFF. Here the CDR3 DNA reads TGTGCCAGCAGTGAAGGGACACGCACCGGGGAGCTGTTTTTT.

The CDR3 nucleotides are TGTGCCAGCAGTCTCCGGAGCGGGAGAAGAGATGAGCAGTTCTTC. This encodes CASSLRSGRRDEQFF. The V gene is TRBV27, the J gene TRBJ2-1, with TRBD2 identical over 8 bases. The CDR3 runs 15 residues. After removal of 5 bases from V and 8 bases from J, the junction contained 11 bases not matched to a gene. Germline assignment: CDR1 MNHEY and CDR2 SMNVEV (reference sequence).

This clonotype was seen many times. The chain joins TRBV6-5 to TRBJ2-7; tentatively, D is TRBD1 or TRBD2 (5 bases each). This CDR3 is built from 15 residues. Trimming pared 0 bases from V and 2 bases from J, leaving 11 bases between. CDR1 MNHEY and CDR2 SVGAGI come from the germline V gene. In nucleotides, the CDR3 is TGTGCCAGCAGTTACTCGTTGGGGGAGACCTACGAGCAGTACTTC. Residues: CASSYSLGETYEQYF.

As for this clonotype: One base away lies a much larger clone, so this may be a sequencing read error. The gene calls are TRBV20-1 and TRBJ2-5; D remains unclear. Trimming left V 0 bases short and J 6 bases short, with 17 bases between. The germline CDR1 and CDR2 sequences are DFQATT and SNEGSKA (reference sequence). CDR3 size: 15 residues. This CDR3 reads CSARDRSESAKTQYF. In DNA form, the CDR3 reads TGCAGTGCTAGAGATCGCTCGGAGAGTGCCAAGACCCAGTACTTC.

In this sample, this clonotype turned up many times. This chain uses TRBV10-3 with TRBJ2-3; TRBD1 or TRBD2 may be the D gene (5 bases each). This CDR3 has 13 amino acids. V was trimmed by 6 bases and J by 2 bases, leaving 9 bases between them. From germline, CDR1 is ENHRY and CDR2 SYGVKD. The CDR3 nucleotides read TGTGCCATCAGAGACGGGACCACAGATACGCAGTATTTT. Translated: CAIRDGTTDTQYF.

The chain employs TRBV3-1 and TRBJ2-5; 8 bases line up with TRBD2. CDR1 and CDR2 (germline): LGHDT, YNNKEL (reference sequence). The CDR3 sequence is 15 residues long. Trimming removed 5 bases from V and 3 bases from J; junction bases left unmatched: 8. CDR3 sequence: CASSAGGAGEETQYF. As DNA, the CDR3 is TGTGCCAGCAGCGCCGGGGGAGCGGGGGAAGAGACCCAGTACTTC.

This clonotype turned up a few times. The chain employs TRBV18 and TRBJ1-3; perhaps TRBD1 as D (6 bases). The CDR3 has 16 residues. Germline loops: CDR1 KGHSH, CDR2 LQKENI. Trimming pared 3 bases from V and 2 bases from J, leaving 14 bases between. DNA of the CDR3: TGTGCCAGCTCACCGAACAGGGAGACCCCTGGAAACACCATATATTTT. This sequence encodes CASSPNRETPGNTIYF.

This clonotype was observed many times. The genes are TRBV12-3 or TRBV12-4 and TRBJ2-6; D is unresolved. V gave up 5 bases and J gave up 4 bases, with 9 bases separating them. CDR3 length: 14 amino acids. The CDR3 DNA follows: TGTGCCAGCAGTCTCAAGGGAGGGGCCAACGTCCTGACTTTC. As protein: CASSLKGGANVLTF.

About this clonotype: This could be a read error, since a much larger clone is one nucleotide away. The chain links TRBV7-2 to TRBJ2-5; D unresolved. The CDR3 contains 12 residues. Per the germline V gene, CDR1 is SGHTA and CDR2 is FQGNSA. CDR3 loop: CASSGYQETLYF. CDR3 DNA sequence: TGTGCCAGCAGCGGGTACCAAGAGACCCTGTACTTC. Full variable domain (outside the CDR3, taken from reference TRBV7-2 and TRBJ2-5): GAGVSQSPSNKVTEKGKDVELRCDPISGHTALYWYRQSLGQGLEFLIYFQGNSAPDKSGLPSDRFSAERTGGSVSTLTIQRTQQEDSAVYLCASSGYQETLYFGPGTRLLVL.

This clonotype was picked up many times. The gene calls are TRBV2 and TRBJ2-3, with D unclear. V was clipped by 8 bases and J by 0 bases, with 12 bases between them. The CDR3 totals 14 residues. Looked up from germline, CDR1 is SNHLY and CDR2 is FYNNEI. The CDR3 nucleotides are TGTGCCAGCGTCCTCTACTCTAGCACAGATACGCAGTATTTT. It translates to CASVLYSSTDTQYF.

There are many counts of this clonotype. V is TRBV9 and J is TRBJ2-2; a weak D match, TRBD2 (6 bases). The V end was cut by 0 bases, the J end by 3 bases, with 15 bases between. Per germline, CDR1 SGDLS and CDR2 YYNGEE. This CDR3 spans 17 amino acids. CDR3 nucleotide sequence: TGTGCCAGCAGCGTAGGTCCTAGCGAAGAGGACACCGGGGAGCTGTTTTTT. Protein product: CASSVGPSEEDTGELFF.